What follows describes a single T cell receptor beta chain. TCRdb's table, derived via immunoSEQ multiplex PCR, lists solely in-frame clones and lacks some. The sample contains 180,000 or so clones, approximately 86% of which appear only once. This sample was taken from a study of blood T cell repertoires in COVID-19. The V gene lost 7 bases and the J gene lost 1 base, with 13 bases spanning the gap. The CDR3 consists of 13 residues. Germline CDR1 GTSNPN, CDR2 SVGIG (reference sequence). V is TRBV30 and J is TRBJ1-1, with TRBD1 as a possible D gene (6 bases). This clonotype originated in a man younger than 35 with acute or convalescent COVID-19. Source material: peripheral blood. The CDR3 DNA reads TGTGCCTCAAAACGGACAGAGAACACTGAAGCTTTCTTT. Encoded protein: CASKRTENTEAFF.